This T cell receptor beta chain was sequenced in a study of blood T cell repertoires in COVID-19. Sequencing was performed with immunoSEQ multiplex PCR; in TCRdb, only in-frame clones are kept and a portion is missing. Of just over 150,000 clones listed, 70% to 85% are singletons. The TCR sequence derives from a woman over 75 with acute or convalescent COVID-19. What was sequenced was peripheral blood.

In DNA form, the CDR3 reads TGTGCCAGCAGCGACCGGGACAGGAACACTGAAGCTTTCTTT. This gives the protein CASSDRDRNTEAFF. V gene TRBV3-1 (or the pseudogene TRBV3-2) combines with J gene TRBJ1-1, with 7 bases lining up with TRBD1. V shed 5 bases, J shed 1 base, and the junction held 4 bases outside the gene matches. CDR1 and CDR2 (germline): LGHDT, YNNKEL (reference sequence). This CDR3 has 14 amino acids.